This TCR beta chain stems from a study of blood T cell repertoires in COVID-19. The table came from immunoSEQ multiplex PCR; TCRdb's copy has only in-frame clones and leaves some out. The sample shows about 250,000 clones, about nine tenths of them seen only once. From germline, CDR1 is SGHDN and CDR2 FVKESK. The CDR3 is 16 residues long. J was trimmed by 2 bases and V by 1 base; bases with no gene match: 7. The chain uses TRBV14 and TRBJ1-2, with TRBD1 identical over 7 bases. Specimen: peripheral blood. This sequence was found in a middle-aged woman who had recovered from COVID-19. CDR3 bases: TGTGCCAGCAGCCAAGTTCTACTGGACAGGAACTATGGCTACACCTTC. Encoded protein: CASSQVLLDRNYGYTF.